The clone carrying this T cell receptor (beta chain) was observed once. This entry belongs to a study of shared clonotypes between healthy human individuals. The table came from immunoSEQ multiplex PCR; TCRdb's copy has only in-frame clones and leaves some out. The profile covers roughly 550,000 clones, with about 95% appearing a single time and 0.11% taken by the ten largest. Positive CCR7 selection of CD45RO-negative cells yielded the naive CD8 cells, and terminally differentiated effector memory CD45RA+ cells were excluded. This CDR3 is built from 18 residues. Germline assignment: CDR1 SGHDT and CDR2 YYEEEE. V gave up 3 bases and J gave up 2 bases; unmatched junction bases: 14.

Sequencing was done on a sample of naive CD8+ T cells sorted from blood. This receptor was identified in a woman aged 25 to 45 in good health. This chain connects TRBV5-6 to TRBJ2-7, with TRBD1 identical over 10 bases. The CDR3 sequence: CASSSNVGTGAEAYEQYF. CDR3 DNA sequence: TGTGCCAGCAGCTCGAACGTCGGGACAGGGGCCGAAGCCTACGAGCAGTACTTC.